The present T cell receptor (beta chain) was sequenced within a study of blood T cell repertoires in COVID-19. Study-level information: The United States, Italy and Spain were the sources of the acute and convalescent COVID-19 samples.

This clone appeared a few times. CDR1 SQVTM and CDR2 ANQGSEA come from the germline V gene. This CDR3 is built from 14 residues. V was pared by 1 base and J by 4 bases, with 6 bases of the junction left unmatched. The data were produced by immunoSEQ multiplex PCR, yet TCRdb's version contains in-frame clones alone and is incomplete. The top ten hold approximately 7.2% of the sample, which has about 230,000 clones, around 85% seen once. The chain is built from TRBV29-1 and TRBJ1-2, with 7 bases fitting TRBD1. This clonotype was obtained from an elderly woman with acute or convalescent COVID-19. The sequenced sample consisted of peripheral blood. This chain's CDR3 is CSVEGAGQPYGYTF. Here the CDR3 DNA reads TGCAGCGTTGAAGGGGCGGGACAGCCCTATGGCTACACCTTC.